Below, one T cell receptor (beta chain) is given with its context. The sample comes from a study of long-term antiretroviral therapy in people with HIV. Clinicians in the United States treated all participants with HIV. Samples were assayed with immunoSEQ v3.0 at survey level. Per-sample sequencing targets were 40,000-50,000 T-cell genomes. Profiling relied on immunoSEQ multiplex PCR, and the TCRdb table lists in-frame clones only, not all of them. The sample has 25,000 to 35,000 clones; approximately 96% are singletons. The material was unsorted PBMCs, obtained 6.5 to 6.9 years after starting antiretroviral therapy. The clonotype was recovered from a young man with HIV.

The CDR3 spells CASSLGLVGGPQHF. CDR3 nucleotides: TGTGCCAGCAGCTTGGGGTTGGTGGGTGGGCCCCAGCATTTT. The chain couples TRBV5-5 to TRBJ1-5, with no clear D. Trimming left V 0 bases short and J 9 bases short, with 13 bases between. This CDR3 region has 14 residues. The germline V gene has CDR1 SGHKS and CDR2 YYEKEE (reference sequence). The complete variable domain, with remaining parts taken from reference TRBV5-5 and TRBJ1-5, reads DAGVTQSPTHLIKTRGQQVTLRCSPISGHKSVSWYQQVLGQGPQFIFQYYEKEERGRGNFPDRFSARQFPNYSSELNVNALLLGDSALYLCASSLGLVGGPQHFGDGTRLSIL.